Following are 24 T cell receptor beta chains from one sample sequenced in a study of monozygotic twins with cystic fibrosis. The table came from immunoSEQ multiplex PCR; TCRdb's copy has only in-frame clones and leaves some out. Counted here are tens of thousands of clones, less than 98% occurring once; the ten biggest clones make up roughly 0.15%. Sequencing was performed on blood. Every receptor here comes from a girl between 5 and 17 years old with cystic fibrosis.

This chain joins TRBV25-1 and TRBJ1-2; no clear D gene. The V end lost 4 bases, the J end lost 1 base, and 1 base lay between the germline ends. Germline assignment: CDR1 MGHDK and CDR2 SYGVNS. This CDR3 has 11 amino acids. This chain's CDR3 is CASSVNYGYTF. The DNA of the CDR3 is TGTGCCAGCAGTGTTAACTATGGCTACACCTTC.

This clone has a single count. The gene calls are TRBV30 and TRBJ1-2, with D perhaps TRBD1 (5 bases). Looked up from germline, CDR1 is GTSNPN and CDR2 is SVGIG (reference sequence). Deletions cut 5 bases from V and 7 bases from J, with 14 bases between. The CDR3 length is 12 residues. The chain's CDR3 is CAWGGFNGGYTF. For the CDR3, the DNA is TGTGCCTGGGGGGGATTTAACGGTGGCTACACCTTC.

J is TRBJ2-7 and V is TRBV18, with D hard to call. The CDR3 length is 14 residues. Germline values: CDR1 KGHSH, CDR2 LQKENI. Trimming took 2 bases from V and 1 from J, leaving 9 bases between them. The CDR3 spells CASSPWPGSYEQYV. The DNA for the CDR3 is TGTGCCAGCTCACCATGGCCAGGTTCCTACGAGCAGTACGTC.

The CDR3 DNA reads as TGTGCCTGGAGTGTAGGGCTAGCGGGTAACACCGGGGAGCTGTTTTTT. Amino acid sequence: CAWSVGLAGNTGELFF. The chain combines TRBV30 with TRBJ2-2; 8 bases align to TRBD2. The CDR3 runs to 16 residues. The germline V gene has CDR1 GTSNPN and CDR2 SVGIG (reference sequence). Trimming took 0 bases from V and 2 from J; bases not matched to a gene: 5.

The genes are TRBV5-1 and TRBJ2-5; 8 nucleotides match TRBD2. Germline-derived CDR1 and CDR2 are SGHRS and YFSETQ. V lost 4 bases and J lost 4; bases outside the gene matches: 3. The CDR3 consists of 13 residues. CDR3 nucleotide sequence: TGCGCCAGCAGCGACCTAGCGGGAGAGACCCAGTACTTC. Translation gives CASSDLAGETQYF.

The chain links TRBV21-1 to TRBJ1-1; TRBD1, the table's D call, lacks a check against the DNA. TRBV21-1 has pseudogene status. This CDR3 has 15 amino acids. The CDR3, as DNA: TGTGCCAGCAGCAAAGGCAGGGGGATGAACACTGAAGCTTTCTTT. Protein: CASSKGRGMNTEAFF.

The chain recombines TRBV30 with TRBJ2-1; 7 bases fit TRBD2. Germline CDR1 and CDR2: GTSNPN and SVGIG (reference sequence). The CDR3 is made up of 13 amino acids. Trimming removed 4 bases from V and 15 bases from J; junction bases left unmatched: 15. CDR3 protein: CAWKPTSVGDPFF. The CDR3 nucleotides read TGTGCCTGGAAACCAACTAGCGTGGGAGATCCGTTCTTC.

V gene TRBV4-1 combines with J gene TRBJ2-3; 12 nucleotides match TRBD2. The junction had 0 bases not matched to a gene; V was cut back by 0 bases and J by 5 bases. Germline V gene data show CDR1 as MGHRA and CDR2 as YSYEKL. The length of the CDR3 is 15 residues. CDR3 nucleotide sequence: TGCGCCAGCAGCCAAGAACTAGCGGGAGGAGATACGCAGTATTTT. Its protein is CASSQELAGGDTQYF.

The rearrangement joins TRBV4-1 to TRBJ2-1, with D uncertain. V was cut by 0 bases and J by 6 bases, with 18 bases left in between. CDR3 length: 17 amino acids. CDR1 and CDR2 (germline): MGHRA, YSYEKL. CDR3 nucleotide sequence: TGCGCCAGCAGCCAAGATCGTCCCACCAACCCAGCCAATGAGCAGTTCTTC. Residues: CASSQDRPTNPANEQFF.

The table lists this clone with a count of one. The V gene is TRBV5-8, the J gene TRBJ2-5; 11 bases are shared with TRBD1. The CDR3 contains 15 residues. Trimming removed 2 bases from V and 4 bases from J; junction bases left unmatched: 4. Germline V lookup: CDR1 SGHTS, CDR2 YDEGEE. CDR3: CASSFGQGAAETQYF. As DNA, the CDR3 is TGTGCCAGCAGCTTCGGACAGGGGGCGGCAGAGACCCAGTACTTC.

The V and J genes are TRBV4-3 and TRBJ1-4; 7 bases map to TRBD1. V lost 0 bases to trimming and J lost 5 bases; unmatched junction nucleotides: 18. Per germline, CDR1 LGHNA and CDR2 YSLEER. The CDR3 consists of 20 residues. CDR3 sequence reads: CASSQDRRGRGDGVNEKLFF. The CDR3, as DNA: TGCGCCAGCAGCCAAGATCGGAGGGGCAGGGGGGACGGGGTGAATGAAAAACTGTTTTTT.

The chain carries TRBV6-5 and TRBJ1-1; D not resolved. CDR1 is MNHEY and CDR2 is SVGAGI in the germline V gene. The CDR3 extends over 15 amino acids. V gave up 2 bases and J gave up 3 bases, with 13 bases separating them. CDR3 DNA sequence: TGTGCCAGCAGTTACGGTCTTGCGGTAGACACTGAAGCTTTCTTT. It specifies CASSYGLAVDTEAFF.

The chain employs TRBV5-6 and TRBJ1-1; tentative D call: TRBD1 (6 bases). Trimming left V 7 bases short and J 5 bases short, with 15 bases between. The germline V gene encodes CDR1 SGHDT and CDR2 YYEEEE. The CDR3 has 13 amino acids. CDR3 sequence reads: CASAMGGGTEAFF. The CDR3 coding sequence is TGTGCCAGCGCAATGGGGGGCGGAACTGAAGCTTTCTTT.

The chain combines TRBV2 with TRBJ1-3; D not certain. The CDR3 sequence is 16 residues long. Germline V gives CDR1 SNHLY, CDR2 FYNNEI. V was pared by 7 bases and J by 0 bases, with 16 bases between. CDR3 amino acids: CASISRLGGSGNTIYF. CDR3 bases: TGTGCCAGCATTTCCCGCTTGGGCGGCTCTGGAAACACCATATATTTT.

This sequence joins TRBV19 and TRBJ1-4; D call uncertain. The CDR3 loop spans 14 amino acids. V was shortened by 3 bases and J by 7 bases, with 12 bases between the two germline ends. Germline lookup yields CDR1 LNHDA and CDR2 SQIVND (reference sequence). CDR3 coding DNA: TGTGCCAGTAGTATGGGAAGGGAGGGTGAAAAACTGTTTTTT. It encodes CASSMGREGEKLFF.

The count of this clone is one. The chain uses TRBV9 and TRBJ2-2; 13 bases are shared with TRBD2. Germline V gives CDR1 SGDLS, CDR2 YYNGEE. V was pared by 1 base and J by 1 base, with 1 base of the junction left unmatched. The CDR3 is 17 residues long. DNA of the CDR3: TGTGCCAGCAGCGTAAGGACTAGCGGGAGGAACACCGGGGAGCTGTTTTTT. It yields the protein CASSVRTSGRNTGELFF.

The rearrangement joins TRBV7-8 to TRBJ1-2; D might be TRBD1 (6 bases). The CDR3 has 18 amino acids. Germline-derived CDR1 and CDR2 are SGHVS and FQNEAQ. V lost 2 bases, J lost 3 bases, and 22 bases lay in between. The CDR3 bases are TGTGCCAGCAGCTTAATCGGGGGATACAGGGTATCCTACTATGGCTACACCTTC. Its translation is CASSLIGGYRVSYYGYTF.

The chain recombines TRBV5-1 with TRBJ2-3, with D maybe TRBD1 (5 bases). The CDR3 covers 15 residues. V was shortened by 0 bases and J by 2 bases, with 10 bases between the two germline ends. Germline-derived CDR1 and CDR2 are SGHRS and YFSETQ. CDR3 nucleotide sequence: TGCGCCAGCAGCTTGGATCAGGGAATCACAGATACGCAGTATTTT. Translation: CASSLDQGITDTQYF. Together with reference TRBV5-1 and TRBJ2-3, the CDR3 gives the full variable domain: KAGVTQTPRYLIKTRGQQVTLSCSPISGHRSVSWYQQTPGQGLQFLFEYFSETQRNKGNFPGRFSGRQFSNSRSEMNVSTLELGDSALYLCASSLDQGITDTQYFGPGTRLTVL.

The chain links TRBV30 to TRBJ2-1, with 9 bases fitting TRBD2. The trim removed 1 base at V and 4 bases at J, leaving 5 bases unmatched. CDR1 is GTSNPN and CDR2 is SVGIG in the germline V gene (reference sequence). CDR3 size: 15 residues. The CDR3 DNA reads TGTGCCTGGAGTGCCCTAGCGGGAATATACAATGAGCAGTTCTTC. Protein product: CAWSALAGIYNEQFF. The full variable domain, in which reference TRBV30 and TRBJ2-1 provide the parts outside the CDR3, is SQTIHQWPATLVQPVGSPLSLECTVEGTSNPNLYWYRQAAGRGLQLLFYSVGIGQISSEVPQNLSASRPQDRQFILSSKKLLLSDSGFYLCAWSALAGIYNEQFFGPGTRLTVL.

The rearrangement uses TRBV29-1 and TRBJ2-1; a possible D gene is TRBD2 (7 bases). This CDR3 has 11 amino acids. Trimming removed 5 bases from V and 9 bases from J, with 11 bases in between. Per the germline V gene, CDR1 is SQVTM and CDR2 is ANQGSEA. The CDR3 DNA reads TGCAGCGTTTATAGGGGGGGTGAGCAGTTCTTC. Translating it yields CSVYRGGEQFF.

The chain links TRBV4-1 to TRBJ2-2; 7 bases align to TRBD2. The CDR3 covers 18 residues. Trimming cost V 4 bases and J 4 bases; bases outside gene matches: 15. Per the germline V gene, CDR1 is MGHRA and CDR2 is YSYEKL. The CDR3: CASSPIPTGGWPTGELFF. As DNA, the CDR3 is TGCGCCAGCAGCCCGATCCCGACGGGAGGATGGCCCACCGGGGAGCTGTTTTTT.

The chain uses TRBV10-3 and TRBJ1-2; D may be TRBD1 (6 bases). From germline, CDR1 is ENHRY and CDR2 SYGVKD. The CDR3 covers 14 residues. V lost 4 bases and J lost 3, with 12 bases in between. The CDR3 DNA reads as TGTGCCATCAGTGGTCCCTGGACAGACTATGGCTACACCTTC. Translating gives CAISGPWTDYGYTF.

The V and J genes are TRBV6-1 and TRBJ2-1; TRBD2 agrees at 13 bases. Trimming took 4 bases from V and 7 from J; bases not matched to a gene: 16. Looked up from germline, CDR1 is MNHNS and CDR2 is SASEGT. The CDR3 has 19 amino acids. The CDR3 nucleotides are TGTGCCAGCAGTGCCTCCTTATACTGGACTAGCGGGAGTGGGAATGAGCAGTTCTTC. It codes for CASSASLYWTSGSGNEQFF.

The chain is built from TRBV29-1 and TRBJ1-1; the D is unclear. Trimming took off 4 bases at V and 1 base at J, with 10 bases between the two ends. This CDR3 has 13 residues. Germline-derived CDR1 and CDR2 are SQVTM and ANQGSEA. The CDR3 here is CSVASASNTEAFF. CDR3 DNA: TGCAGCGTTGCGTCCGCCTCGAACACTGAAGCTTTCTTT. Looking up the rest from reference TRBV29-1 and TRBJ1-1 gives the full variable domain: SAVISQKPSRDICQRGTSLTIQCQVDSQVTMMFWYRQQPGQSLTLIATANQGSEATYESGFVIDKFPISRPNLTFSTLTVSNMSPEDSSIYLCSVASASNTEAFFGQGTRLTVV.